The rows below give T cell receptor beta chains drawn from one sample of a study of blood T cells in healthy people across ages. A single record per CDR3 protein comes from TCRdb applying MiXCR to the 5' RACE reads. The sample carries about 970,000 distinct CDR3 sequences, roughly 51% recorded once. Sample: blood. The source of these receptors is a woman aged 55 to 70 in good health. Both conserved end residues are part of each CDR3. D genes are given only for firm matches. Some rows mark clone size as missing; the rest say once, few, many or name a class of expanded clone.

-	TRBV27	few	TRBJ1-4	TGTGCCAGCAGTACGGGTGGACTTCGGGAAAAACTGTTTTTT	CASSTGGLREKLFF
-	TRBV7-9	few	TRBJ2-7	TGTGCCACCCAGGGACTTTCCTACGAGCAGTACTTC	CATQGLSYEQYF
-	TRBV6-6	-	TRBJ2-6	TGTGCCAGCAGTTGGGGGGACGGGAGCTCTGGGGCCAACGTCCTGACTTTC	CASSWGDGSSGANVLTF
TRBD2	TRBV2	-	TRBJ2-5	TGTGCCAGCAGGACTAGCGGGTTGGAGACCCAGTACTTC	CASRTSGLETQYF
-	TRBV29-1	-	TRBJ2-5	TGCAGCGTTGATGGTTACGGAGAGACCCAGTACTTC	CSVDGYGETQYF
TRBD2	TRBV4-1	-	TRBJ2-7	TGCGCCAGCAGCCAACCACAGGGAGCGGGAGGTCTCTACGAGCAGTACTTC	CASSQPQGAGGLYEQYF
-	TRBV10-3	once	TRBJ2-5	TGTGCCATCAGTGAGTCGGGTTTAGGTCCATGCACGGAGACCCAGTACTTC	CAISESGLGPCTETQYF
-	TRBV21-1	-	TRBJ2-3	TGTGCCAGCAGCAACAGGCTTAGCGGGAGTGTTAAAGATACGCAGTATTTT	CASSNRLSGSVKDTQYF
-	TRBV7-9	few	TRBJ2-1	TGTGCCAGCAGCTTAATACAGGGCGACAATGAGCAGTTCTTC	CASSLIQGDNEQFF
TRBD1	TRBV12-3/TRBV12-4	-	TRBJ2-2	TGTGCCAGCAGTATCAGGACAGGGGCGAACGGGGAGCTGTTTTTT	CASSIRTGANGELFF
-	TRBV28	many	TRBJ2-7	TGTGCCAGCAGCCGACAGAGGTACGAGCAGTACTTC	CASSRQRYEQYF
-	TRBV5-1	-	TRBJ2-7	TGCGCCAGCAGCTTGGGGCCTGCCCCGAGAGAGCAGTACTTC	CASSLGPAPREQYF
-	TRBV4-3	few	TRBJ2-5	TGCGCCAGCAGCCAAGATATTCTTCGAGCGACGAACCAAGAGACCCAGTACTTC	CASSQDILRATNQETQYF
-	TRBV5-1	-	TRBJ2-2	TGCGCCAGCAGCGTGGAGCCGGTGTCAGGGACCGGGGAGCTGTTTTTT	CASSVEPVSGTGELFF
TRBD2	TRBV12-3/TRBV12-4	-	TRBJ2-3	TGTGCCAGCAGTCCCATGGGGGGGGACACAGATACGCAGTATTTT	CASSPMGGDTDTQYF
TRBD2	TRBV27	-	TRBJ2-1	TGTGCCAGCAGTCTGAATTTTCTAGCGGGAGTTTACAATGAGCAGTTCTTC	CASSLNFLAGVYNEQFF
-	TRBV6-2/TRBV6-3	few	TRBJ2-5	TGTGCCAGCAGCGACAGCAATGAGCAGTACTTC	CASSDSNEQYF
-	TRBV12-3/TRBV12-4	few	TRBJ2-3	TGTGCCAGCAGGTGGGGTGGCACAGATACGCAGTATTTT	CASRWGGTDTQYF
-	TRBV7-9	-	TRBJ2-3	TGTGCCAGCAGCATGTACAGGGAAAGCACAGATACGCAGTATTTT	CASSMYRESTDTQYF
-	TRBV20-1	-	TRBJ2-3	TGCAGTGCTAGAGATCTTGTAGGCACAGATACGCAGTATTTT	CSARDLVGTDTQYF
-	TRBV12-3/TRBV12-4	-	TRBJ1-1	TGTGCCAGCAGCCCAGATCTTGCAGGACTACCTGGGGCTTTCTTT	CASSPDLAGLPGAFF
-	TRBV7-2	-	TRBJ1-1	TGTGCCAGCAGCTACACCGGACAGTCTAATGCTTTCTTT	CASSYTGQSNAFF
-	TRBV4-1	few	TRBJ2-6	TGCGCCAGCAGCCAAGATGGACCAAAAGATGGATCTTCTGGGGCCAACGTCCTGACTTTC	CASSQDGPKDGSSGANVLTF
TRBD2	TRBV7-9	few	TRBJ2-1	TGTGCCAGCAGCTTAGTCACCGGGGGGTCCTACAATGAGCAGTTCTTC	CASSLVTGGSYNEQFF
-	TRBV12-3/TRBV12-4	few	TRBJ2-3	TGTGCCAGCACTTTGGCTACTAGCTTTGCAGATACGCAGTATTTT	CASTLATSFADTQYF
TRBD1	TRBV18	-	TRBJ1-2	TGTGCCAGCTCACAGTCACAGGGGCCCCACTATGGCCACACCTTC	CASSQSQGPHYGHTF
-	TRBV19	-	TRBJ2-3	TGTGCCAGTAGTCCTGGACGGTCGTCGGATACGCAGTATTTT	CASSPGRSSDTQYF
TRBD2	TRBV7-2	-	TRBJ2-7	TGTGCCAGCAGCCTAGTGGCCCTTAGCGGGAGCGAGCAGTACTTC	CASSLVALSGSEQYF
TRBD1	TRBV27	-	TRBJ2-2	TGTGCCAGCAGTTTCACCCCAAAGGCAGGGGGAATCACCGGGGAGCTGTTTTTT	CASSFTPKAGGITGELFF
TRBD1	TRBV7-9	few	TRBJ1-2	TGTGCCAGCAGCGAAGCCGGGACAGGAGGAAACTATGGCTACACCTTC	CASSEAGTGGNYGYTF
-	TRBV7-8	-	TRBJ2-6	TGTGCCAGCAGCTCCTTCGCGGGCCGGGGTCTCTCTGGGGCCAACGTCCTGACTTTC	CASSSFAGRGLSGANVLTF
TRBD2	TRBV12-3/TRBV12-4	few	TRBJ2-6	TGTGCCAGCAGGACGACTAGCGGGAGTGGTGGGGCCAACGTCCTGACTTTC	CASRTTSGSGGANVLTF
TRBD1	TRBV29-1	few	TRBJ2-7	TGCAGCGTTGAATCGGACAGGGTCCACGAGCAGTACTTC	CSVESDRVHEQYF
TRBD1	TRBV27	-	TRBJ1-4	TGTGCCAGCAGTTTATCGGGGACAGGGTATGAAAAACTGTTTTTT	CASSLSGTGYEKLFF
-	TRBV6-6	-	TRBJ2-7	TGTGCCAGCAGCCCGACCCAGACGGGAACCTACGAGCAGTACTTC	CASSPTQTGTYEQYF
-	TRBV6-5	-	TRBJ1-2	TGTGCCAGCAGTTACGCAGGGGAGGTTCGATATGGCTACACCTTC	CASSYAGEVRYGYTF
TRBD2	TRBV7-9	-	TRBJ2-7	TGTGCCAGCAGCGCGTCACTAGCGGGAATGACCTACGAGCAGTACTTC	CASSASLAGMTYEQYF
TRBD2	TRBV10-3	-	TRBJ2-3	TGTGCCATCAGTGGGTTGGAGAGCGGGACCCATACGCAGTATTTT	CAISGLESGTHTQYF
TRBD1	TRBV29-1	many	TRBJ2-7	TGCAGCGTAGCCCCCGGGACAGGACGCGAGCAGTACTTC	CSVAPGTGREQYF
-	TRBV3-1	-	TRBJ2-1	TGTGCCAGCAGCCAAGCGTTCAAGCGTTCTTCCTACAATGAGCAGTTCTTC	CASSQAFKRSSYNEQFF
-	TRBV29-1	few	TRBJ2-7	TGCAGCGCCGAGGCCCCCAGGACTCATACCCACGAGCAGTACTTC	CSAEAPRTHTHEQYF
-	TRBV27	-	TRBJ2-6	TGTGCCAGCACCCTGACCCCAGGAAACGTCCTGACTTTC	CASTLTPGNVLTF
-	TRBV6-5	-	TRBJ2-5	TGTGCCAGCACCAGGGGTATCGAGGGGGAGACCCAGTACTTC	CASTRGIEGETQYF
-	TRBV6-5	-	TRBJ1-4	TGTGCCAGCAGTTACTCAGGGAAGGCTAATGAAAAACTGTTTTTT	CASSYSGKANEKLFF
-	TRBV20-1	-	TRBJ1-6	TGCAGTGCCCCCAAGGGGGGGGCCTGGAATTCACCCCTCCACTTT	CSAPKGGAWNSPLHF
TRBD2	TRBV9	few	TRBJ2-3	TGTGCCAGCAGCGTAGCCCTCTCTGCTAGCGGGACCCGGACAGATACGCAGTATTTT	CASSVALSASGTRTDTQYF
TRBD2	TRBV6-2/TRBV6-3	-	TRBJ2-1	TGTGCCAGCAGCCGAACTAGCGGGAGGCACTACAATGAGCAGTTCTTC	CASSRTSGRHYNEQFF
TRBD1	TRBV7-9	-	TRBJ2-5	TGTGCCAGCAGCTTAGCCCCGGGACAGGGTCCTCAGACCCAGTACTTC	CASSLAPGQGPQTQYF
TRBD2	TRBV30	-	TRBJ2-5	TGTGCCTGGAAACGACAGGGGAGTTCGACTAGCGGGAGACGAGAGACCCAGTACTTC	CAWKRQGSSTSGRRETQYF
-	TRBV20-1	-	TRBJ2-7	TGCAGTGCTAGACCAGGGGTCCACGAGCAGTACTTC	CSARPGVHEQYF
-	TRBV7-8	few	TRBJ2-1	TGTGCCAGCACCTGGACAGCCAGCTCCTACAATGAGCAGTTCTTC	CASTWTASSYNEQFF
-	TRBV29-1	-	TRBJ2-7	TGCAGCGTTGACGCCCAGCCCTACAATGAGCAGTACTTC	CSVDAQPYNEQYF
-	TRBV15	few	TRBJ1-2	TGTGCCACCAGCAGAGAGGGGATTGGGTATGGCTACACCTTC	CATSREGIGYGYTF
TRBD1	TRBV4-3	few	TRBJ1-2	TGCGCCAGCGGACAGGGGGAGGGCTATGGCTACACCTTC	CASGQGEGYGYTF